This T cell receptor (beta chain) was recovered during a study of cytomegalovirus exposure and HLA in healthy donors (dated 2017 in TCRdb). Notes on the research overall: An earlier analysis of 587 of the donors reported about 290 Gb of sequence data and approximately 110 million unique TCR beta sequences from about 179 million T cells. About 330 gigabases of sequencing data and 75 million to 85 million unique TCR sequences made up an early release that covered approximately 620 HLA-typed donors. To predict cytomegalovirus infection status, the study brought together high-throughput TCR immunosequencing, statistical association of individual TCRs with disease status, and machine learning. Every discovery cohort repertoire had been produced on one sequencing platform. Typing coverage varied by locus: roughly 620-640 donors for A, B, C, DRB1 and DQB1; roughly 520 for DQA1; more than 600 for DPA1; 450 to 480 for DPB1. Of the 350 to 450 genotyped donors, over 80% were placed in the genetic ancestry cluster associated with self-reported Caucasian donors. Across 300 to 400 genotyped donors of the cohort, an average of about 240,000 unique TCR beta nucleotide sequences per donor were sequenced, and 15% to 20% of those sequences were non-productive. To study patterns of TCR occurrence, a later analysis re-analyzed previously published TCR beta repertoires from 666 donors and added high-resolution HLA genotyping. Genome-wide SNP genotypes for about 60% of the roughly 700 donors were used in a later genetic analysis, which treated that subset as a discovery cohort. The study used immunosequencing to profile the T cell repertoires of several hundred subjects and linked those repertoires to cytomegalovirus serostatus. HLA typing included class I and class II loci at four-digit resolution. Donor age, sex, ethnicity and CMV serostatus were compiled together with the repertoire data. In the later analysis, no new phenotypic data were used to find candidate immune exposures; instead, reliance was placed on TCR beta sequences and their occurrence across donors. Because of strong linkage in the cohort, roughly five DR-DQ haplotypes were treated as single units for association and clustering. In addition to the first cohort of hundreds of subjects, a separate validation cohort of approximately 130 different subjects was used. The aim of the study was to test whether cataloging public T cell receptors could identify signatures of past pathogen exposure. To decide whether each TCR beta V gene segment behaved as functional or pseudogenic, an earlier analysis of fewer than 750 of the donors relied on high-throughput TCR beta sequencing.

Study-wide findings and limitations: Compared with the approximately 720-donor mean, donors in an Asian-associated ancestry cluster had fewer N-insertions in productive TCRs, according to a later genetic analysis. The classifier was reported to diagnose cytomegalovirus status with high specificity and sensitivity in both the original and validation cohorts. A further reported finding was that TCR beta sequences accurately predicted the HLA-A and HLA-B alleles for most subjects in the first cohort. Roughly uniform sequencing depth across donors was assumed in presence/absence analyses, although this assumption may not hold. The only immune exposure information available for the cohort was CMV serostatus. In an earlier analysis of around 500 of the donors, most TCR beta V segments appeared in productive rearrangements about 87% or about 30% of the time, broadly matching IMGT annotations. V-gene and J-gene trimming of TCR beta chains was associated with a missense DCLRE1C variant in a later genetic analysis, and the association was replicated in an independent cohort. Most CMV-associated TCR beta chains appeared to be HLA-restricted in a later analysis, and the HLA associations seemed to be driven largely by CMV exposure. Roughly 15 rarely observed V segments, including chromosome 9 orphons, were excluded from the earlier analysis of 550 to 700 of the donors because counts were too low. HLA typing was unavailable for some donors at each locus, so association tests used only the typed subset. A total of 150 or so TCR beta chains were listed by the study as associated with cytomegalovirus. The authors suggested that the approach could potentially be generalized to other disease states and immunological phenotypes. In vitro tests confirmed that three of the cytomegalovirus-associated TCR beta chains recognize cytomegalovirus antigens. In a later analysis, TCR association rates were found to vary across HLA loci, with the most associated TCRs seen for DRB1 alleles and the fewest for HLA-C alleles. A later analysis found that HLA-associated TCR beta chains were more clonally expanded and had lower generation probabilities than equally common non-associated chains. Correlated functional status among segregating V segments might reflect linkage disequilibrium, but an unknown experimental factor could not be ruled out. In a later analysis, several top co-occurrence clusters were reported to appear linked to parvovirus B19, influenza, CMV and Epstein-Barr virus. This cohort had only TCR beta chains sequenced, and the lack of alpha or paired-chain data limited which features could be detected. The 87-base-pair reads could not distinguish some IMGT-functional V segments, including TRBV6-2 and TRBV6-3, so those segments were excluded. A cluster of highly shared sequence variants was judged likely to represent a technical artifact of the sequencing pipeline. When HLA alleles, especially DR and DQ, strongly co-occurred, TCR associations were difficult to assign to individual alleles. A later analysis associated about 17,000 TCR beta sequences with specific HLA alleles at a false discovery rate of 0.05. Across donors, most TCR sequences were observed very rarely, whereas some public TCRs were present in many individuals.

The cohort comprised around 700 healthy bone marrow donors. At the time of sampling, all cohort members were nominally healthy, though unrecorded immune exposures were likely present. The donor was CMV seropositive and belonged to the group of more than 250 seropositive cohort members. Each donor provided a peripheral blood sample, and peripheral blood mononuclear cells were used for TCR beta sequencing. The Qiagen DNeasy Blood Extraction Kit was used to extract genomic DNA from the blood cell samples. Library construction relied on the immunoSEQ multiplex PCR assay. For the multiplex PCR, a mixture combining 60 forward primers for TCR Vbeta segments and 13 reverse primers for TCR Jbeta segments was used. The CDR3 region of rearranged TCR beta genes was amplified from genomic DNA with a multiplex PCR assay. Amplified TCR beta libraries were sequenced as 87-base-pair reads on the Illumina HiSeq System. In the source study's methods: A later analysis counted about 80 million unique TCR beta chains across the 666 repertoires, and some 12 million of these chains were shared by at least two donors. Raw reads were error-corrected and collapsed into unique sequences with a nearest-neighbor algorithm that merged closely related sequences to remove PCR and sequencing errors. CDR3 sequences were aligned to IMGT reference sequences to assign V, D and J gene segments. For a sequence to be retained, at least a six-nucleotide match to both a V gene segment and a J gene segment was required. Rearrangements were classified as productive when the CDR3 lacked stop codons and remained in frame with V and J, and all other rearrangements were classified as non-productive. Following IMGT convention, CDR3 was defined as the stretch from the second conserved V-encoded cysteine up to the conserved J-encoded phenylalanine. The earlier analysis of 550 to 650 of the donors excluded any sequence lacking an unambiguous match to a single V gene segment. An earlier analysis of 587 of the donors called V segments functional above 56.7% productive rearrangements and segregating when the between-donor standard deviation exceeded 5%. To diagnose cytomegalovirus status from the catalog of TCR beta chain sequences, a statistical classification framework was built. V and J gene assignment, in a later analysis, came from comparing TCR nucleotide sequences with IMGT/GENE-DB human TR gene sequences. Using the TCRdist pipeline, a later analysis assigned CDR3 sequences along with most-parsimonious VDJ recombination scenarios. A later analysis defined each TCR beta chain by its CDR3 amino acid sequence plus V-gene family, and excluded reads lacking a unique V-gene family. As a way to deal with suspected cross-contamination and a sequencing artifact, a later analysis dropped hundreds of nucleotide sequences that were highly shared and had low generation probability. A later analysis calculated a clonal expansion index for each public chain from normalized within-repertoire ranks of inferred template counts. Generation probabilities in a later analysis came from a VDJ recombination model fitted to out-of-frame rearrangements, and those results were checked against IGoR. Hypergeometric tests were used in a later analysis to score TCR-TCR, TCR-HLA and TCR-CMV co-occurrence, with a repertoire-size bias correction applied to the TCR pairs. In a later analysis, false discovery rates were estimated by permuting HLA or CMV assignments 20 times. In a later analysis, co-occurring TCRs were grouped using DBSCAN, and TCRdist sequence similarity was added for clustering within HLA-allele-positive subsets. Repertoires with fewer than 30,000 or more than 120,000 public chains, plus five repertoires with anomalous nucleotide sharing, were excluded from co-occurrence clustering. This is the immuneACCESS table as TCRdb keeps it, with only in-frame sequences that have V and J called. A part of the clones is gone; compared with another copy, unresolved V genes explain less than half, and the rest is unexplained. V and J calls and clone size follow that table, whereas D and trimming were derived from the DNA. For this sample there are about 160,000 clones; roughly 82% appear just once. The ten largest clones capture approximately 1.4% of the sample.

This clone has a handful of counts. It lacks a known antigen. No base-level quality is on record; no much larger clone is a single base apart. Cut back by 8 bases and 1 base, the V and J ends lie 19 bases apart. CDR1 KGHSH and CDR2 LQKENI are derived from the germline V gene. The CDR3 covers 16 residues, taking in both the cysteine and the phenylalanine. CDR3 DNA only is kept here, 48 bases in frame from base 1. The sample consisted of PBMCs. This TCR derives from a girl between 5 and 17 years old in good health and CMV-seropositive. The chain uses TRBV18 and TRBJ2-3, with TRBD1 tentatively as D gene (6 bases match). The CDR3 has the sequence CASRLNTGSGTDTQYF. In nucleotides, the sequence is TGTGCCAGCCGACTTAATACAGGGAGTGGCACAGATACGCAGTATTTT.